These 11 T cell receptor beta chains originate from one sample sequenced in a study of cytomegalovirus exposure and HLA in healthy donors (dated by TCRdb to about 2017). The library was prepared using the immunoSEQ multiplex PCR assay. A mixture of 60 forward primers for TCR Vbeta segments and 13 reverse primers for TCR Jbeta segments was used in the multiplex PCR. TCRdb retrieved this table from immuneACCESS and kept in-frame rearrangements only. Not all clones are present; in checked studies, unresolved V genes account for under half, and no reason is known for the remainder. A total of 150,000 to 200,000 clones appear in this sample, around 82% of them only once. The ten largest account for approximately 0.26% of the sample. Sample: PBMCs. All receptors come from a boy between 10 and 17 years old in good health and CMV-seronegative.

This sequence joins TRBV19 and TRBJ2-7; 10 nucleotides agree with TRBD1. V lost 4 bases to trimming and J lost 2 bases; unmatched junction nucleotides: 2. Germline V gives CDR1 LNHDA, CDR2 SQIVND (reference sequence). This CDR3 region has 14 residues. The DNA of the CDR3 is TGTGCCAGTAGTAGCGGACAGGGGGCCTACGAGCAGTACTTC. This gives the protein CASSSGQGAYEQYF.

As for this clone: The junction departs from the called germline gene at one end, perhaps through a read error. The V call is TRBV5-6, the J call TRBJ1-5; 9 positions match TRBD1. CDR3 length: 17 amino acids. Germline loops: CDR1 SGHDT, CDR2 YYEEEE. The CDR3 region is CASSSLRTGGLHQPQHF. DNA for the CDR3: TGTGCCAGTAGCTCCCTACGAACAGGGGGCCTTCATCAGCCCCAGCATTTT.

The chain employs TRBV5-6 and TRBJ1-6; D is uncertain. Germline CDR1 is SGHDT and CDR2 is YYEEEE. The CDR3 runs 13 residues. V lost 4 bases to trimming and J lost 5 bases, with 7 bases between them. In DNA, the CDR3 is TGTGCCAGCAGCCACCCAGATAATTCACCCCTCCACTTT. Its protein product is CASSHPDNSPLHF.

The chain combines TRBV7-3 with TRBJ1-5; D gene uncertain. Trimming took off 0 bases at V and 4 bases at J, with 7 bases between the two ends. The CDR3 is 14 amino acids. Germline loops: CDR1 SGHTA, CDR2 FQGTGA. CDR3 coding DNA: TGTGCCAGCAGCTTAACCTGGCGGAATCAGCCCCAGCATTTT. This encodes CASSLTWRNQPQHF.

The chain couples TRBV6-5 to TRBJ1-1; D unclear. With 8 bases removed from V and 11 bases from J, the gap between germline ends came to 18 bases. CDR1 MNHEY and CDR2 SVGAGI come from the germline V gene. This CDR3 has 12 amino acids. For the CDR3, the DNA is TGTGCCAGCGGGCGGGAGGACCGGGTGGCTTTCTTT. Translated: CASGREDRVAFF.

The chain has TRBV28 and TRBJ1-1, with 7 bases identical to TRBD1. The CDR3 length is 14 residues. V trimming: 6 bases; J trimming: 4 bases; junction bases outside the gene matches: 8. Germline CDR1 reads MDHEN; CDR2 reads SYDVKM. The CDR3 is CASRGPKGATEAFF. The CDR3 nucleotides read TGTGCCAGCAGGGGTCCCAAGGGGGCCACTGAAGCTTTCTTT.

This chain links TRBV7-3 with TRBJ2-7; tentative D call: TRBD2 (6 bases). The V end lost 5 bases, the J end lost 6 bases, and 17 bases lay between the germline ends. Germline loops: CDR1 SGHTA, CDR2 FQGTGA. This CDR3 is 14 amino acids long. The CDR3 nucleotides are TGTGCCAGCAGCCGGGACTTCAACTCCCCCGAGCAGTACTTC. It yields the protein CASSRDFNSPEQYF.

V usage is TRBV11-2 and J usage is TRBJ2-7; D may be TRBD1 (5 bases). Germline V gives CDR1 SGHAT, CDR2 FQNNGV. The CDR3 is 13 amino acids. The V gene lost 1 base and the J gene lost 2 bases, with 6 bases spanning the gap. The CDR3 DNA sequence: TGTGCCAGCAGCTTAGGACAGCCCTACGAGCAGTACTTC. Amino acid sequence: CASSLGQPYEQYF.

This clone was seen only a few times. This chain uses TRBV6-5 with TRBJ1-1; a weak D match, TRBD1 (6 bases). Trimming cost V 6 bases and J 4 bases, with 12 bases left between them. Germline V lookup: CDR1 MNHEY, CDR2 SVGAGI. This CDR3 spans 13 amino acids. This CDR3 reads CASRRDRTTEAFF. DNA of the CDR3: TGTGCCAGCAGGCGTGACAGGACCACTGAAGCTTTCTTT.

This chain links TRBV9 with TRBJ1-2; perhaps TRBD1 as D (5 bases). Trimming took off 3 bases at V and 2 bases at J, with 23 bases between the two ends. This CDR3 is built from 18 residues. Germline assignment: CDR1 SGDLS and CDR2 YYNGEE. The CDR3 DNA is TGTGCCAGCAGCGCCCTTTCGGTAGGGGCCGGATTCAACTATGGCTACACCTTC. Encoded protein: CASSALSVGAGFNYGYTF. Combining the CDR3 with reference TRBV9 and TRBJ1-2 gives the whole variable domain DSGVTQTPKHLITATGQRVTLRCSPRSGDLSVYWYQQSLDQGLQFLIQYYNGEERAKGNILERFSAQQFPDLHSELNLSSLELGDSALYFCASSALSVGAGFNYGYTFGSGTRLTVV.

The rearrangement joins TRBV29-1 to TRBJ2-4; possibly TRBD2 for D (7 bases). V was clipped by 6 bases and J by 7 bases, with 16 bases between them. CDR1 is SQVTM, CDR2 ANQGSEA, per germline. The length of the CDR3 is 13 residues. CDR3 residues: CSVASSGGNIQYF. The CDR3 DNA reads TGCAGCGTCGCTTCGTCGGGGGGCAACATTCAGTACTTC.